This paragraph reports one TCR beta chain. The data originate from a study of identical twins. Using its own MiXCR run on the 5' RACE reads, TCRdb lists one record per CDR3 protein. The table lists 400,000 to 550,000 distinct CDR3 sequences, more than 13% of them singletons. The V and J ends lost 5 bases and 4 bases, in that order; junction bases with no gene match: 5. This CDR3 is 14 amino acids long. CDR1 is SGHTA, CDR2 FQGNSA, per germline. Another study also made use of these data, one on yellow fever vaccine responses in identical twins.

The sequence derives from a woman under 30 in good health. What was sequenced was CD4+ T cells sorted from blood. The chain combines TRBV7-2 with TRBJ2-3, with 8 bases lining up with TRBD1. CDR3 sequence reads: CASSPDRVADTQYF. CDR3 nucleotide sequence: TGTGCCAGCAGCCCGGACAGGGTCGCAGATACGCAGTATTTT.